This T cell receptor beta chain was identified during a study of cytomegalovirus exposure and HLA in healthy donors (TCRdb year 2017). The study in broad terms: In an earlier analysis of 550 to 750 of the donors, 276 Gb of sequence data and approximately 120 million unique TCR beta sequences from 150 million to 200 million T cells were reported. Rather than using new phenotypic data, the later analysis identified candidate immune exposures from TCR beta sequences and from how often those sequences occurred across donors. HLA typing covered class I and class II loci at four-digit resolution. To predict cytomegalovirus infection status, the study brought together high-throughput TCR immunosequencing, statistical association of individual TCRs with disease status, and machine learning. The number of donors typed differed by locus, with roughly 620-640 for A, B, C, DRB1 and DQB1, around 560 for DQA1, 600 to 610 for DPA1, and over 400 for DPB1. Among the roughly 400 genotyped donors, more than 70% belonged to the genetic ancestry cluster associated with self-reported Caucasian donors. Several DR-DQ haplotypes were treated as single units for association and clustering because of strong linkage in the cohort. Around 320 gigabases of sequencing data and approximately 85 million unique TCR sequences were included in an early release covering about 700 HLA-typed donors. All discovery cohort repertoires had been generated on a single sequencing platform. Donor age, sex, ethnicity and CMV serostatus were collected together with the repertoire data. The aim of the study was to test whether cataloging public T cell receptors could identify signatures of past pathogen exposure. Genome-wide SNP genotypes for about three fifths of the roughly 670 donors were used in a later genetic analysis, which treated that subset as a discovery cohort. Among roughly 400 genotyped donors of the cohort, an average of roughly 230,000 unique TCR beta nucleotide sequences was sequenced per donor, of which about 18% were non-productive. An earlier analysis of approximately 580 of the donors used high-throughput TCR beta sequencing to judge whether each TCR beta V gene segment behaved as functional or pseudogenic. Using immunosequencing, the study profiled T cell repertoires from roughly 650 subjects and related those repertoires to cytomegalovirus serostatus. Besides the first cohort of some 670 subjects, a separate validation cohort made up of over 95 different subjects was used. In a later analysis, previously published TCR beta repertoires from hundreds of donors were re-analyzed and high-resolution HLA genotyping was added so that TCR occurrence patterns could be studied. Beyond this particular receptor, the publication reports: Most TCR sequences were observed very rarely across donors, whereas some public TCRs were present in many individuals. The cohort was sequenced for TCR beta chains only, and without alpha or paired-chain data the features that could be detected were limited. According to a later analysis, parvovirus B19, influenza, CMV and Epstein-Barr virus appeared linked to several top co-occurrence clusters. At a false discovery rate of 0.05, a later analysis linked around 15,000 TCR beta sequences to specific HLA alleles. Because the 87-base-pair reads could not distinguish some IMGT-functional V segments, including TRBV6-2 and TRBV6-3, those segments were excluded. Assigning TCR associations to individual alleles was difficult when HLA alleles, especially DR and DQ, strongly co-occurred. In a later genetic analysis, a missense DCLRE1C variant was associated with V-gene and J-gene trimming of TCR beta chains, and the association was replicated in an independent cohort. Cytomegalovirus status was reported to be diagnosed by the classifier with high specificity and sensitivity in both the original and validation cohorts. Sequencing depth was assumed to be roughly uniform across donors in the presence/absence analyses, though that assumption may not hold. Linkage disequilibrium might explain the correlated functional status among segregating V segments, but an unknown experimental factor could not be ruled out. CMV serostatus was the only immune exposure information available for the cohort. A total of fewer than 200 TCR beta chains were listed by the study as associated with cytomegalovirus. According to a later analysis, most CMV-associated TCR beta chains appeared to be HLA-restricted, and the HLA associations seemed to be driven largely by CMV exposure. According to a later analysis, TCR association rates differed among HLA loci, with DRB1 alleles showing the most associated TCRs and HLA-C alleles showing the fewest. A further reported finding was that TCR beta sequences accurately predicted the HLA-A and HLA-B alleles for most subjects in the first cohort. In vitro tests confirmed that a few of the cytomegalovirus-associated TCR beta chains recognize cytomegalovirus antigens. A later analysis found that HLA-associated TCR beta chains were more clonally expanded and had lower generation probabilities than equally common non-associated chains. Roughly 17 rarely observed V segments, including chromosome 9 orphons, were excluded from the earlier analysis of a few hundred of the donors because counts were too low. The sequencing pipeline was judged likely to have produced a cluster of highly shared sequence variants as a technical artifact. Because HLA typing was unavailable for some donors at each locus, only the typed subset was used in association tests. According to a later genetic analysis, donors in an Asian-associated ancestry cluster had fewer N-insertions in productive TCRs than the approximately 710-donor mean. Broadly in line with IMGT annotations, most TCR beta V segments showed up in productive rearrangements about 87% or about 30% of the time in an earlier analysis of a few hundred of the donors. The authors suggested that the approach could potentially be generalized to other disease states and immunological phenotypes.

Library preparation employed the immunoSEQ multiplex PCR assay. A mixture of 60 forward primers for TCR Vbeta segments and 13 reverse primers for TCR Jbeta segments was used in the multiplex PCR. Amplification of the CDR3 region of rearranged TCR beta genes was performed with a multiplex PCR assay on genomic DNA. The Illumina HiSeq System was used to sequence the amplified TCR beta libraries as 87-base-pair reads. Processing in the source paper ran as follows. A later analysis counted approximately 84 million unique TCR beta chains across the 550 to 750 repertoires, and roughly 10 million of these chains were shared by at least two donors. Raw reads were error-corrected and collapsed into unique sequences with a nearest-neighbor algorithm that merged closely related sequences to remove PCR and sequencing errors. CDR3 sequences were aligned to IMGT reference sequences to assign V, D and J gene segments. Each retained sequence needed at least a six-nucleotide match to both a V gene segment and a J gene segment. A rearrangement was called productive if the CDR3 had no stop codons and remained in frame with V and J, and every other rearrangement was called non-productive. Following IMGT convention, CDR3 was defined as the stretch from the second conserved V-encoded cysteine up to the conserved J-encoded phenylalanine. The earlier analysis of a few hundred of the donors excluded sequences that lacked an unambiguous match to a single V gene segment. An earlier analysis of some 500 of the donors classified V segments as functional when productive rearrangements were above 56.7% and as segregating when the standard deviation between donors was above 5%. To diagnose cytomegalovirus status from the catalog of TCR beta chain sequences, a statistical classification framework was built. V and J gene assignment, in a later analysis, came from comparing TCR nucleotide sequences with IMGT/GENE-DB human TR gene sequences. A later analysis assigned CDR3 sequences and most-parsimonious VDJ recombination scenarios with the TCRdist pipeline. In a later analysis, each TCR beta chain was defined by its CDR3 amino acid sequence together with its V-gene family, and reads lacking a unique V-gene family were excluded. In a later analysis, a few hundred highly shared, low-generation-probability nucleotide sequences were removed to address suspected cross-contamination and a sequencing artifact. A later analysis calculated a clonal expansion index for each public chain from normalized within-repertoire ranks of inferred template counts. In a later analysis, generation probabilities were computed using a VDJ recombination model fitted to out-of-frame rearrangements, and the results were checked against IGoR. In a later analysis, TCR-TCR, TCR-HLA and TCR-CMV co-occurrence was scored with hypergeometric tests, and a repertoire-size bias correction was applied to TCR pairs. False discovery rates were estimated in a later analysis by permuting HLA or CMV assignments 20 times. A later analysis grouped co-occurring TCRs with DBSCAN, adding TCRdist sequence similarity when clustering within HLA-allele-positive subsets. For co-occurrence clustering, repertoires with fewer than 30,000 or more than 120,000 public chains were excluded, along with roughly 5 repertoires with anomalous nucleotide sharing. The immuneACCESS repertoire file appears here via TCRdb, limited to in-frame rearrangements. These files lack a portion of the clones; in checked studies, under half of the deficit traces to unresolved V genes, and the cause of the others is not known. V and J calls plus clone size are reproduced from that table; the DNA served to infer D and trimming. The sample profile shows 150,000 to 200,000 clones; under 90% of them were found once. Less than 2% of the sample rests with the top ten.

In total, 600 or so healthy bone marrow donors made up the cohort. At the time of sampling, every cohort member was nominally healthy, though immune exposures that went unrecorded were likely present. The donor was CMV seronegative and belonged to the group of 352 seronegative cohort members. Every donor gave a peripheral blood sample, and the peripheral blood mononuclear cells from that sample were used for TCR beta sequencing. Genomic DNA extraction from the blood cell samples was performed with the Qiagen DNeasy Blood Extraction Kit. Turning to this clone: The target of this receptor is not known. Per-base quality was not reported, and no clone a single base away is much larger than it.

The CDR3 starts with the cysteine, ends with the phenylalanine, and has 15 residues. Only the CDR3 part of the read is kept: 45 bases, read in frame from the first base. V and J lose 2 bases and 3 bases, and a span of 13 bases separates them. For CDR1 and CDR2, the germline V gene lists WSHSY and SAAADI. This TCR was recovered from a man between 18 and 35 years old in good health and CMV-seronegative. The sequencing input was PBMCs. Recombination connected TRBV10-2 to TRBJ2-5; TRBD2 could be the D gene, as 5 bases match. The nucleotides are TGCGCCAGCAGTGAGCGTCGGGAAGGGAAAGAGACCCAGTACTTC. It codes for CASSERREGKETQYF.